This entry concerns a single TCR beta chain. V lost 5 bases and J lost 0, with 11 bases in between. CDR1 SQVTM and CDR2 ANQGSEA come from the germline V gene. This CDR3 region has 13 residues. These data belong to a study of cytomegalovirus exposure and HLA in healthy donors. Vbeta (60) and Jbeta (13) primers were used in the PCR. Profiled with immunoSEQ multiplex PCR; TCRdb holds only in-frame clones, not every one. Here the sample spans under 85,000 clones, roughly 80% being singletons. The chain links TRBV29-1 to TRBJ2-7, with D unresolved. The receptor comes from a woman under 40 in good health and CMV-seropositive. Sequences were obtained from PBMCs. In nucleotides, the CDR3 is TGCAGCGTTCATTCACAGAGCTCCTACGAGCAGTACTTC. This codes for CSVHSQSSYEQYF.